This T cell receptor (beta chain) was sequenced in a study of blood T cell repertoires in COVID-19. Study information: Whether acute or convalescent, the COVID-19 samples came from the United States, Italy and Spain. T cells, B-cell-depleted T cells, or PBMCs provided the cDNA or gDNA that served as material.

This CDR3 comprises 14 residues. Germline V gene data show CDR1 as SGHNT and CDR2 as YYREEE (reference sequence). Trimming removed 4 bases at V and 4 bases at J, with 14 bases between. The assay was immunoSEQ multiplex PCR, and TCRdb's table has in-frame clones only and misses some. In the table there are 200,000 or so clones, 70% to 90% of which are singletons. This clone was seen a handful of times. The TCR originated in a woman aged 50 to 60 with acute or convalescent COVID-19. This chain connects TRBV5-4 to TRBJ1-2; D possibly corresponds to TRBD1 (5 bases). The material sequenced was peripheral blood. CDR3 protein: CASSPTTELYGYTF. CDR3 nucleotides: TGTGCCAGCAGCCCGACGACAGAGCTCTATGGCTACACCTTC.